This T cell receptor beta chain was captured in a study of shared clonotypes between healthy human individuals. From germline, CDR1 is SGHRS and CDR2 YFSETQ. The CDR3 has 16 amino acids. V lost 3 bases, J lost 3 bases, and 15 bases lay in between. Assay execution took place at the deep level. What was sequenced on ten immunoSEQ deep assay plates was unsorted PBMC DNA. This table comes from immunoSEQ multiplex PCR, and its TCRdb copy is limited to in-frame clones, with some not included. The repertoire holds 400,000 to 500,000 clones, with approximately 80% as singletons. Material for sequencing was PBMCs. The genes are TRBV5-1 and TRBJ1-4; the D is unclear. The TCR was taken from a woman in her thirties or forties in good health. Some clones in this sample may be carry-over from other donors' samples. This chain's CDR3 is CASSSTTGVANEKLFF. The CDR3 nucleotides read TGCGCCAGCAGCTCCACCACCGGGGTAGCTAATGAAAAACTGTTTTTT. Drawing the rest from reference TRBV5-1 and TRBJ1-4, the complete variable domain is KAGVTQTPRYLIKTRGQQVTLSCSPISGHRSVSWYQQTPGQGLQFLFEYFSETQRNKGNFPGRFSGRQFSNSRSEMNVSTLELGDSALYLCASSSTTGVANEKLFFGSGTQLSVL.